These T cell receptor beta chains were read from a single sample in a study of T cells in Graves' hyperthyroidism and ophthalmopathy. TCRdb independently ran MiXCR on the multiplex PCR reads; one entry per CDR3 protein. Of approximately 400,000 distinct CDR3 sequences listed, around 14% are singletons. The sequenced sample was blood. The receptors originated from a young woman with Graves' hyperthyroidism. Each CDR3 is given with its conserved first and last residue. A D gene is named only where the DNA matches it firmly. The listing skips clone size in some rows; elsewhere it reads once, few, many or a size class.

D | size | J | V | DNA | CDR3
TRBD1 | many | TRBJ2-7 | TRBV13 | TGTGCCAGCAGCCCATCCCCGGGACAGTCCCACGAGCAGTACTTC | CASSPSPGQSHEQYF
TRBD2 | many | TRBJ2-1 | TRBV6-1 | TGTGCCAGCAGTGACGGACTAGGCGATGAGCAGTTCTTC | CASSDGLGDEQFF
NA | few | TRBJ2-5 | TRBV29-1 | TGCAGCGTTGAGCAAGGAGGAACGACCCAGTACTTC | CSVEQGGTTQYF
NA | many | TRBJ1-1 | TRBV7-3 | TGTGCCAGCAGCTTAATAGGCAGCACTGAAGCTTTCTTT | CASSLIGSTEAFF
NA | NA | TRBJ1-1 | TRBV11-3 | TGTGCCAGCAGCTTAATGGAGGGGACCACTGAAGCTTTCTTT | CASSLMEGTTEAFF
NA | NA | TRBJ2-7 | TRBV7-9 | TGTGCCAGCAAGCCAACAGCAGGGAGCTCCTACGAGCAGTACTTC | CASKPTAGSSYEQYF
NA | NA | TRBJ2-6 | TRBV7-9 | TGTGCCAGCAGCCCCACTGAGGGACGCCTCTCTTCTGGGGCCAACGTCCTGACTTTC | CASSPTEGRLSSGANVLTF
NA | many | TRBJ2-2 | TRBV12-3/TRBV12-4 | TGTGCCAGCAGTTTTGGACTTAAGAACACCGGGGAGCTGTTTTTT | CASSFGLKNTGELFF
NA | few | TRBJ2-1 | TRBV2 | TGTGCCAGCACCCTTCACAATGAGCAGTTCTTC | CASTLHNEQFF
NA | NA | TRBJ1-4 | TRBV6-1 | TGTGCCAGCAGGAGTTCGGACGGCCATGAAAAACTGTTTTTT | CASRSSDGHEKLFF
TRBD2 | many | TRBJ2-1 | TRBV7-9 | TGTGCCAGCAGCTGGACTAGCGAAACGCACAATGAGCAGTTCTTC | CASSWTSETHNEQFF
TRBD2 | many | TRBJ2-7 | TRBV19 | TGTGCCAGTCAGGGACTAGCGGGCCCCGAGCAGTACTTC | CASQGLAGPEQYF
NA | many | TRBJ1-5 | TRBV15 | TGTGCCACCAGCAGAGATAAGTCTGGGGGCCAGCCCCAGCATTTT | CATSRDKSGGQPQHF
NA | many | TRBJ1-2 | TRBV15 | TGTGCCACCAGCAGAGAAGACAAGGGGGACTATGGCTACACCTTC | CATSREDKGDYGYTF
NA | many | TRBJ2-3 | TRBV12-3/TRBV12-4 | TGTGCCAGCAGTCCCCAGGGCACAGATACGCAGTATTTT | CASSPQGTDTQYF
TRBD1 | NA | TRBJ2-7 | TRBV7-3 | TGTGCCAGCAGTCAAACCGGGACAGGGAAATACTACGAGCAGTACTTC | CASSQTGTGKYYEQYF
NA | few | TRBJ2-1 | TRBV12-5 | TGTGCTAGTGCGCTGGGGGGCCATGAGCAGTTCTTC | CASALGGHEQFF
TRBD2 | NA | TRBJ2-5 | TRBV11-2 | TGTGCCAGCAGCCTGGGACTAGCGGAGCAAGAGACCCAGTACTTC | CASSLGLAEQETQYF
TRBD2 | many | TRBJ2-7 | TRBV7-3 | TGTGCCAGCAGCTTATCGGGCCTAGCGGAGCCGCCCTACGAGCAGTACTTC | CASSLSGLAEPPYEQYF
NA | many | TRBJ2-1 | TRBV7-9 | TGTGCCAGCAGCTTACGCGTGTACAAGCCCCTAAGGGGCTCCTACAATGAGCAGTTCTTC | CASSLRVYKPLRGSYNEQFF
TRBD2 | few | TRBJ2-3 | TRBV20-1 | TGCAGTGCTAGGGGGACTAGCGGGGTGGATACGCAGTATTTT | CSARGTSGVDTQYF
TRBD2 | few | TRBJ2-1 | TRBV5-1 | TGCGCCAGCAGCCTGACTAGCGGGATGGGCTGGAACTACAATGAGCAGTTCTTC | CASSLTSGMGWNYNEQFF
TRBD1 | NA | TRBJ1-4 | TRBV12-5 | TGTGCTAGTGGTTTGCCCCCCTCCCGACAGGGGGCGCGCGAAAAACTGTTTTTT | CASGLPPSRQGAREKLFF
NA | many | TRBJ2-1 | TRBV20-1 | TGCAGTGCTAGGGCCGCGAGGGTGGTGTACAATGAGCAGTTCTTC | CSARAARVVYNEQFF
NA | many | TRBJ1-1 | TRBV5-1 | TGCGCCAGCAGCTTAACAGGAGCTTGGGGGACTGAAGCTTTCTTT | CASSLTGAWGTEAFF
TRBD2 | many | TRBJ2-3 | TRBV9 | TGTGCCAGCAGCGGACTAGCGGGAGGGCTGGATACGCAGTATTTT | CASSGLAGGLDTQYF
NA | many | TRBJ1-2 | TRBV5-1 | TGCGCCAGCAGCTTGACAGGGATGATCGACGGCTACACCTTC | CASSLTGMIDGYTF
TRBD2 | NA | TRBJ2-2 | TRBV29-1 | TGCAGCGCCGTGGGGGGGGGGAGTACCGGGGAGCTGTTTTTT | CSAVGGGSTGELFF
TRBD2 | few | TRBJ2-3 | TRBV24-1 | TGTGCCACCAACGGGCCGGGACTATCAGATACGCAGTATTTT | CATNGPGLSDTQYF
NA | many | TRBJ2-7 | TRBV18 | TGTGCCAGCTCGGCGATGGACGGTTACGAGCAGTACTTC | CASSAMDGYEQYF
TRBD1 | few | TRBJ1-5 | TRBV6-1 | TGTGCCAGCACCCCCGGGCGACAGGGGACACAGCCCCAGCATTTT | CASTPGRQGTQPQHF
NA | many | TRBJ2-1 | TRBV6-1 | TGTGCCTCGGACCGGGCCGACCGTTACAATGAGCAGTTCTTC | CASDRADRYNEQFF
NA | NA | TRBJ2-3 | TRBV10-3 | TGTGCCATCAGGGGGGGAGTCCCAGATACGCAGTATTTT | CAIRGGVPDTQYF
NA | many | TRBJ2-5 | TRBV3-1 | TGTGCCAGCAGCCAACTAGAGACCCAGTACTTC | CASSQLETQYF
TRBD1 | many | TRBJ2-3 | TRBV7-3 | TGTGCCAGCAGCCCAGACAGGGGAAGCACAGATACGCAGTATTTT | CASSPDRGSTDTQYF
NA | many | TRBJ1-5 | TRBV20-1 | TGCAGTGCTACCGAGGGTAGCGGCAATCAGCCCCAGCATTTT | CSATEGSGNQPQHF
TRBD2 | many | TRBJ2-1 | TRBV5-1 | TGCGCCAGCAATTTCGGCGGGGGGGCCATCGATGAGCAGTTCTTC | CASNFGGGAIDEQFF
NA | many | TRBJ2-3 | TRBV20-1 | TGCAGTGCTAGTGTGACCCGGGATACGCAGTATTTT | CSASVTRDTQYF
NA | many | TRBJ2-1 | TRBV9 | TGTGCCAGCAGCGTAGGCCAAACTAGTTCCGATGAGCAGTTCTTC | CASSVGQTSSDEQFF
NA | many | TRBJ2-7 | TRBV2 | TGTGCCAGCAGACTAGGGTTGGACGAGCAGTACTTC | CASRLGLDEQYF
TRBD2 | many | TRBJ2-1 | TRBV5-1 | TGCGCCAGCAGCTTGAGCGGGAGGGCCAATGAGCAGTTCTTC | CASSLSGRANEQFF